This T cell receptor (beta chain) was sequenced during a study of cytomegalovirus exposure and HLA in healthy donors. Points on this clone: Its specificity is not known.

13 Jbeta primers and 60 Vbeta primers were used for the PCR. Generated by immunoSEQ multiplex PCR, the TCRdb table keeps only in-frame clones and is missing some. The profile shows tens of thousands of clones, 65% to 85% of them singletons. Whole-study findings and limits: Several top significant clusters appeared, in a later analysis, to be linked to common viral pathogens. It was reported in a later analysis that an Asian-associated ancestry cluster showed fewer N-insertions than the approximately 670-donor mean.

Germline CDR1 is SGHAT and CDR2 is FQNNGV. V lost 3 bases, J lost 1 base, and 6 bases lay in between. CDR3 length equals 13 residues. This TCR came from a woman aged 25 to 45 in good health and CMV-seronegative. This chain connects TRBV11-2 to TRBJ1-1; D ambiguous. Sequencing was performed on PBMCs. CDR3: CASSFPGNTEAFF. CDR3 DNA sequence: TGTGCCAGCAGCTTCCCGGGGAACACTGAAGCTTTCTTT.